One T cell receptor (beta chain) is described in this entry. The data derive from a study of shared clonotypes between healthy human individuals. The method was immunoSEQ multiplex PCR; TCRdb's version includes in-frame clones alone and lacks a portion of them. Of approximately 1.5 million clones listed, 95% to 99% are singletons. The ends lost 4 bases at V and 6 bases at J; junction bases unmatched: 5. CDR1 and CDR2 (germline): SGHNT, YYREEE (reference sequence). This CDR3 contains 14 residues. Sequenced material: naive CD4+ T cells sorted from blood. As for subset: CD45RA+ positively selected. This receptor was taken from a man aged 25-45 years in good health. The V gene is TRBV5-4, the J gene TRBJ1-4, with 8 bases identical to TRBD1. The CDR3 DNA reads TGTGCCAGCAGCCAAAAACAGGGGGATGAAAAACTGTTTTTT. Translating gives CASSQKQGDEKLFF.